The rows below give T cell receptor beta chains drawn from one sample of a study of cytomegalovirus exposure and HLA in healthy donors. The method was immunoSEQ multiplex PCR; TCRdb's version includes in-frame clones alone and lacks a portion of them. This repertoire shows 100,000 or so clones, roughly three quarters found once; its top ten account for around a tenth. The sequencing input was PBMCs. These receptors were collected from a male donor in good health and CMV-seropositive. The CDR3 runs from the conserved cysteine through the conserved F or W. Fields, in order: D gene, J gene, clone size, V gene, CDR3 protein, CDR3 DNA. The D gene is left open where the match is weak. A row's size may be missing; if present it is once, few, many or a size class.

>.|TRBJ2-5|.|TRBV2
CASSRRPAGGAGTQYF
TGTGCCAGCAGCAGGCGCCCAGCGGGTGGGGCGGGGACCCAGTACTTC
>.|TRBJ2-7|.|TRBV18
CASSPGEFQGKYF
TGTGCCAGCTCACCGGGAGAATTCCAGGGGAAGTACTTC
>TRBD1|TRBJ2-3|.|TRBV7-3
CASSLGQGPDTQYF
TGTGCCAGCAGCTTAGGACAGGGGCCCGATACGCAGTATTTT
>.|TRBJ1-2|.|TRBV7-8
CASSPTAGDYGYTF
TGTGCCAGCAGCCCTACCGCGGGGGATTATGGCTACACCTTC
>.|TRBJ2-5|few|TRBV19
CASSAAGETQYF
TGTGCCAGTAGTGCGGCCGGGGAGACCCAGTACTTC
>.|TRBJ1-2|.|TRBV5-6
CASSLEQGLNGYTF
TGTGCCAGCAGCTTGGAACAGGGCCTCAATGGCTACACCTTC
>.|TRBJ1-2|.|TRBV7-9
CASSPTEGSEMNYGYTF
TGTGCCAGCAGCCCGACGGAGGGTTCAGAGATGAACTATGGCTACACCTTC
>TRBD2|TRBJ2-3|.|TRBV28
CASIGGSSGSTDTQYF
TGTGCCAGCATAGGAGGGTCTAGCGGGAGCACAGATACGCAGTATTTT
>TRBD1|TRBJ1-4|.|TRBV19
CASSIGTGLNEKLFF
TGTGCCAGTAGTATCGGGACAGGGTTGAATGAAAAACTGTTTTTT
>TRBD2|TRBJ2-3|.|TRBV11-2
CASRLAGGDTQYF
TGTGCCAGCAGGCTAGCGGGAGGAGATACGCAGTATTTT
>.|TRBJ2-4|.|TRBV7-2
CASSLRTRVGGNIQYF
TGTGCCAGCAGCCTCCGGACAAGGGTCGGGGGAAACATTCAGTACTTC
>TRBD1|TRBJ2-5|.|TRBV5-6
CASSIPTGAQETQYF
TGTGCCAGCAGTATCCCGACAGGGGCCCAAGAGACCCAGTACTTC
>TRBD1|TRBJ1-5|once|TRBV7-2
CASSFDRGNHQPQHF
TGTGCCAGCAGCTTTGACAGGGGAAACCATCAGCCCCAGCATTTT
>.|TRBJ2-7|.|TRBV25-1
CASSDRSLSYEQYF
TGTGCCAGCAGCGACAGGAGTCTCTCCTACGAGCAGTACTTC
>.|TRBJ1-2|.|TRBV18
CASSPIGGRGGYTF
TGTGCCAGCTCCCCGATCGGGGGGCGGGGTGGCTACACCTTC
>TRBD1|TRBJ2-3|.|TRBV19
CASSRDREDTQYF
TGTGCCAGTAGTAGGGACAGGGAAGATACGCAGTATTTT
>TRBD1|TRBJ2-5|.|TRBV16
CASSQWKSGQGVATQYF
TGTGCCAGCAGCCAATGGAAGTCGGGACAGGGTGTTGCGACCCAGTACTTC
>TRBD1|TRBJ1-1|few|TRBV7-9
CASSNRTGGRNTEAFF
TGTGCCAGCAGCAATCGGACAGGGGGTAGGAACACTGAAGCTTTCTTT
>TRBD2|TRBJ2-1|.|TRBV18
CASFSMAGEAYNEQFF
TGTGCCAGCTTCTCGATGGCGGGAGAGGCCTACAATGAGCAGTTCTTC
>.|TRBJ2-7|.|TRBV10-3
CAIGDIYEQYF
TGTGCCATAGGGGACATCTACGAGCAGTACTTC
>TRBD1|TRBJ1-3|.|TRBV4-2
CASSWRDRASGNTIYF
TGTGCCAGCAGCTGGAGAGACAGGGCCTCTGGAAACACCATATATTTT
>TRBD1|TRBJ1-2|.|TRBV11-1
CASSRTGVFDYGYTF
TGTGCCAGCAGCAGGACAGGGGTTTTTGACTATGGCTACACCTTC
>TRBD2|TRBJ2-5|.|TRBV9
CASSGSSGRGETQYF
TGTGCCAGCAGCGGTTCCAGCGGGAGGGGAGAGACCCAGTACTTC
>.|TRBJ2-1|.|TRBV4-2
CASSQLGLWNEQFF
TGTGCCAGCAGCCAACTTGGTCTATGGAATGAGCAGTTCTTC
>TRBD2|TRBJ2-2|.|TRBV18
CASSPAGGVTGELFF
TGTGCCAGCTCGCCAGCCGGGGGGGTCACCGGGGAGCTGTTTTTT
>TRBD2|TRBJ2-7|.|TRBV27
CASRPTSGSLEQYF
TGTGCCAGCAGACCGACTAGCGGGAGTCTCGAGCAGTACTTC
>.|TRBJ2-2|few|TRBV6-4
CASSYQTRGGELFF
TGTGCCAGCAGTTACCAGACTAGAGGCGGGGAGCTGTTTTTT
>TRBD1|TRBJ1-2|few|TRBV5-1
CASSPTTGRKGYTF
TGCGCCAGCAGTCCTACGACAGGGCGCAAGGGCTACACCTTC
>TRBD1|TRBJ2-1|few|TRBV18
CASSPRGPLNNEQFF
TGTGCCAGCTCACCAAGGGGGCCCCTAAACAATGAGCAGTTCTTC
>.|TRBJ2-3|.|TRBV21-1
CASSKEAGFGGTDTQYF
TGTGCCAGCAGCAAAGAGGCGGGCTTTGGGGGCACAGATACGCAGTATTTT
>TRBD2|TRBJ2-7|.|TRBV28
CASSASGYEQYF
TGTGCCAGCAGTGCTAGCGGCTACGAGCAGTACTTC
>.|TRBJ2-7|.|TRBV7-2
CASSLVQGIKYF
TGTGCCAGCAGCTTAGTCCAGGGTATAAAGTACTTC
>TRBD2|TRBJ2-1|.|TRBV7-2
CASSYRGGDEQFF
TGTGCCAGCAGCTATCGGGGGGGCGATGAGCAGTTCTTC
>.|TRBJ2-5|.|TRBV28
CASTDGGTQYF
TGTGCCAGCACCGACGGGGGGACCCAGTACTTC
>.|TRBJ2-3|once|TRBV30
CAWSPGQVTDTQYF
TGTGCCTGGAGTCCAGGGCAGGTGACAGATACGCAGTATTTT
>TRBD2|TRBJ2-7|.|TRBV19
CASSIMSSGGYEQYF
TGTGCCAGTAGTATTATGAGTAGCGGGGGCTACGAGCAGTACTTC
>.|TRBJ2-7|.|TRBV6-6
CASSHRGDEQYF
TGCGCCAGCAGTCACCGGGGAGACGAGCAGTACTTC
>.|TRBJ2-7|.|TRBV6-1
CASSEDSRNGYEQYF
TGTGCCAGCAGTGAAGACAGCAGAAATGGCTACGAGCAGTACTTC
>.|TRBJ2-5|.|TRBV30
CAWSGLGASQETQYF
TGTGCCTGGAGTGGTTTGGGGGCGTCCCAAGAGACCCAGTACTTC
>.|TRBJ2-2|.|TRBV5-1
CASSQGFLTVNTGELFF
TGCGCCAGCAGCCAGGGGTTCCTGACAGTGAACACCGGGGAGCTGTTTTTT
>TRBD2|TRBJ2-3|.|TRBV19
CASSVGRATDTQYF
TGTGCCAGTAGTGTTGGGAGGGCCACAGATACGCAGTATTTT
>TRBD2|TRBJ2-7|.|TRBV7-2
CASSFRTSGYEQYF
TGTGCCAGCAGCTTCAGGACTAGCGGATACGAGCAGTACTTC
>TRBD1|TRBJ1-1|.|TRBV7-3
CASSPGGGATEAFF
TGTGCCAGCAGCCCCGGAGGGGGCGCCACTGAAGCTTTCTTT
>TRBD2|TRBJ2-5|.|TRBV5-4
CASSLGGGSGRSIETQYF
TGTGCCAGCAGCTTGGGCGGGGGTAGCGGGAGGAGTATAGAGACCCAGTACTTC
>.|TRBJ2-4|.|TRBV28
CASNTGNQNIQYF
TGTGCCAGCAACACAGGGAACCAAAACATTCAGTACTTC
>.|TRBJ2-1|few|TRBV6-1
CASTPLLEVNEQFF
TGTGCCAGCACACCTCTTCTAGAGGTGAATGAGCAGTTCTTC
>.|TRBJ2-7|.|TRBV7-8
CASSLIMDWMNEQYF
TGTGCCAGCAGCTTAATTATGGACTGGATGAACGAGCAGTACTTC
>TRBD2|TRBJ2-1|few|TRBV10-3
CAISETSGSHEQFF
TGTGCCATCAGTGAAACTAGCGGGAGCCATGAGCAGTTCTTC
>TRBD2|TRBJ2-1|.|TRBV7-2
CASSLDLAGAGYNEQFF
TGTGCCAGCAGCTTAGACCTAGCGGGCGCGGGTTACAATGAGCAGTTCTTC
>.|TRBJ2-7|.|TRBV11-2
CASSHNPGAYEQYF
TGTGCCAGCAGCCATAACCCAGGGGCGTACGAGCAGTACTTC
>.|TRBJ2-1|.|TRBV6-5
CASSYSGWSSYNEQFF
TGTGCCAGCAGTTACTCCGGGTGGAGCTCCTACAATGAGCAGTTCTTC
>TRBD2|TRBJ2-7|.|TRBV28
CASSLLAGGRYEQYF
TGTGCCAGCAGTTTACTAGCGGGAGGGCGCTACGAGCAGTACTTC
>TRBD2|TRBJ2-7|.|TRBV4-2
CASSHTGTSGSYEQYF
TGTGCCAGCAGCCATACTGGGACTAGCGGGAGCTACGAGCAGTACTTC
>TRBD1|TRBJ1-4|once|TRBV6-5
CASRHRGLGEKLFF
TGTGCCAGCAGGCACAGGGGGCTGGGGGAAAAACTGTTTTTT